What follows are 14 T cell receptor beta chains derived from one specimen sequenced in a study of blood T cell repertoires in COVID-19. The assay was immunoSEQ multiplex PCR, and TCRdb's table has in-frame clones only and misses some. The data show 250,000 to 350,000 clones, roughly 87% seen once. The sample comprised peripheral blood. The receptors here all came from a man between 18 and 35 years old with active or convalescent COVID-19.

This sequence joins TRBV6-2 or TRBV6-3 and TRBJ2-1; D unclear. V lost 2 bases to trimming and J lost 12 bases, with 11 bases between them. The germline V gene has CDR1 MNHEY and CDR2 SVGEGT. The length of the CDR3 is 12 residues. The CDR3 coding sequence is TGTGCCAGCAGTTACCGGGTCCCGGGGCAGTTCTTC. Translation: CASSYRVPGQFF.

Written as DNA, the CDR3 is TGTGCCAGCAGCTTCTTTCCAGGAAAGTTCACCGGGGAGCTGTTTTTT. This codes for CASSFFPGKFTGELFF. The chain couples TRBV5-8 to TRBJ2-2; no reliable D call. In germline, CDR1 is SGHTS, CDR2 YDEGEE. V shed 2 bases and J shed 4 bases, with 15 bases lying between them. The CDR3 is 16 residues long.

V and J are TRBV3-1 (or the pseudogene TRBV3-2) and TRBJ2-7; no clear D gene. V was trimmed by 0 bases and J by 3 bases, leaving 3 bases between them. Germline lookup yields CDR1 LGHDT and CDR2 YNNKEL (reference sequence). This CDR3 is 12 amino acids long. The CDR3 loop is CASSQESYEQYF. The CDR3 region has the DNA TGTGCCAGCAGCCAAGAGAGCTACGAGCAGTACTTC.

This clone was detected only once. Written as DNA, the CDR3 is TGTGCCAGCACCAACAGGGGGGGCGAGCAGTACTTC. Translating it yields CASTNRGGEQYF. The chain combines TRBV12-3 or TRBV12-4 with TRBJ2-7; D perhaps matches TRBD1 (8 bases). The V end was cut by 7 bases, the J end by 6 bases, with 13 bases between. The CDR3 spans 12 residues.

This rearrangement joins TRBV11-2 to TRBJ2-7; weak D call: TRBD1 (5 bases). Germline assignment: CDR1 SGHAT and CDR2 FQNNGV. The CDR3 is made up of 14 amino acids. Trimming stripped 1 base from V and 3 bases from J, with 10 bases between. The CDR3 region is CASSLGPGYYEQYF. For the CDR3, the DNA is TGTGCCAGCAGCTTAGGTCCAGGGTACTACGAGCAGTACTTC.

This clone was seen more than once but under ten times. The chain joins TRBV5-8 to TRBJ2-4, with no clear D. Trimming shortened V by 3 bases and J by 0 bases, and 10 bases separated the two germline ends. CDR1 and CDR2 (germline): SGHTS, YDEGEE. The CDR3 sequence is 15 residues long. In DNA, the CDR3 is TGTGCCAGCAGCTGGGCCCTGGAAGCCAAAAACATTCAGTACTTC. Encoded protein: CASSWALEAKNIQYF.

In DNA, the CDR3 is TGTGCCAGAAGCTTGGCTTCAGGGTTTGCAGATACGCAGTATTTT. Translation: CARSLASGFADTQYF. The rearrangement links TRBV5-3 to TRBJ2-3, with D possibly being TRBD1 (5 bases). TRBV5-3 falls under the ORF class, with uncertain function. Trimming removed 0 bases from V and 4 bases from J, with 12 bases in between. The CDR3 totals 15 residues.

The rearrangement uses TRBV29-1 and TRBJ2-1, with TRBD2 matching 10 bases. J gave up 7 bases and V 8 bases, and 11 bases lay outside the gene matches. Germline V gene sequence: CDR1 SQVTM, CDR2 ANQGSEA. The CDR3 is 14 residues long. The CDR3 loop reads CSFSLLAGLNEQFF. CDR3 DNA sequence: TGCAGCTTCTCGTTACTAGCGGGGTTAAATGAGCAGTTCTTC.

The chain has TRBV5-4 and TRBJ2-6; D is possibly TRBD2 (6 bases). V dropped 4 bases and J dropped 1 base, with 18 bases sitting between them. The CDR3 covers 18 residues. Per the germline V gene, CDR1 is SGHNT and CDR2 is YYREEE (reference sequence). The CDR3 reads CASSPPGRDLSGANVLTF. The CDR3 nucleotides read TGTGCCAGCAGCCCGCCGGGGCGGGATTTGTCTGGGGCCAACGTCCTGACTTTC.

The chain employs TRBV6-9 and TRBJ2-3; 7 bases align to TRBD2. V lost 5 bases, J lost 0 bases, and 11 bases stayed unmatched. The CDR3 covers 17 residues. The germline gives CDR1 MNHGY, CDR2 SVAAGI. CDR3 amino acids: CASSPTPSGSSTDTQYF. The CDR3 nucleotides read TGTGCCAGCAGTCCCACCCCTAGCGGTTCTAGCACAGATACGCAGTATTTT.

This chain links TRBV12-1 with TRBJ1-2. TRBV12-1 is designated a pseudogene. There are 14 residues in the CDR3. The CDR3 sequence: CASSPTWPLGGYTF. Written as DNA, the CDR3 is TGTGCCAGCAGCCCCACATGGCCGCTCGGGGGCTACACCTTC.

This rearrangement joins TRBV7-6 to TRBJ2-2; D not resolved. The germline gives CDR1 SGHVS, CDR2 FNYEAQ. Trimming took 8 bases from V and 1 from J, leaving 14 bases between them. The CDR3 extends over 15 amino acids. CDR3 nucleotides: TGTGCCAGCCCCGGGTCGCAACGGAACACCGGGGAGCTGTTTTTT. Its translation: CASPGSQRNTGELFF.

This clone was seen just once. The V call is TRBV10-2, the J call TRBJ2-5; D ambiguous. This CDR3 contains 11 residues. V lost 7 bases to trimming and J lost 4 bases, with 7 bases between them. Germline V lookup: CDR1 WSHSY, CDR2 SAAADI. In nucleotides, the CDR3 is TGCGCCAGCAAGCAAATAGAGACCCAGTACTTC. Protein product: CASKQIETQYF.

The CDR3 DNA reads as TGTGCCACCAGCAGGGGGACTAGCGGTGCCTACGAGCAGTACTTC. As protein: CATSRGTSGAYEQYF. This rearrangement joins TRBV15 to TRBJ2-7; 11 nucleotides agree with TRBD2. This CDR3 has 15 residues. Looked up from germline, CDR1 is LNHNV and CDR2 is YYDKDF (reference sequence). Trimming cost V 3 bases and J 2 bases; bases outside gene matches: 3.